A single sample is the source of the 19 T cell receptor beta chains below, sequenced in a study of response to subunit inactivated influenza vaccine. TCRdb fed the RT-PCR reads into MiXCR, producing one record per CDR3 protein. This sample has about 650,000 distinct CDR3 sequences, with roughly 15% found just once. The sequencing here drew on PBMCs from blood, taken 14 to 15 days before vaccination. The source is a man between 50 and 59 years old who received an inactivated influenza vaccine.

J is TRBJ1-3 and V is TRBV12-3 or TRBV12-4; 7 positions match TRBD1. The CDR3 extends over 14 amino acids. Trimming cost V 5 bases and J 7 bases; bases outside gene matches: 8. DNA for the CDR3: TGTGCCAGCAGTCCAACAGGGGAACTGAACACCATATATTTT. It yields the protein CASSPTGELNTIYF.

This clonotype was seen a handful of times. The CDR3 DNA reads as TGTGCCAGCAGCCCCGGGACAACCGCCTACGAGCAGTACTTC. Residues: CASSPGTTAYEQYF. The chain uses TRBV3-1 and TRBJ2-7; perhaps TRBD1 as D (6 bases). Germline CDR1 LGHDT, CDR2 YNNKEL (reference sequence). This CDR3 is built from 14 residues. Trimming removed 4 bases at V and 2 bases at J, with 12 bases between.

The chain carries TRBV6-2 or TRBV6-3 and TRBJ2-1, with D possibly being TRBD2 (6 bases). Per germline, CDR1 MNHEY and CDR2 SVGEGT. V lost 7 bases, J lost 10 bases, and 17 bases lay in between. The CDR3 spans 13 residues. The CDR3 protein is CASTSRLGQEQFF. The CDR3 coding sequence is TGTGCCAGCACCTCCCGACTAGGGCAGGAGCAGTTCTTC.

This clonotype was detected ten times or more. The genes are TRBV12-3 or TRBV12-4 and TRBJ2-1, with 9 bases matching TRBD1. The CDR3 is 14 residues long. The J segment lost 7 bases and the V segment lost 6 bases, leaving 7 bases of the junction unmatched. CDR3 amino acids: CASRGQGQGNEQFF. The CDR3 DNA is TGTGCCAGCAGGGGACAGGGACAGGGTAATGAGCAGTTCTTC.

The table lists this clonotype with many counts. This sequence joins TRBV10-3 and TRBJ2-2; no clear D. The V gene lost 7 bases and the J gene lost 3 bases, with 12 bases spanning the gap. Germline V CDR1 and CDR2: ENHRY, SYGVKD. The CDR3 contains 14 residues. DNA of the CDR3: TGTGCCATCACGTTCGCTCCGGACACCGGGGAGCTGTTTTTT. Translated, it gives CAITFAPDTGELFF.

This clonotype turned up a few times. The V call is TRBV24-1, the J call TRBJ2-2; TRBD2 matches 7 bases. The CDR3 loop spans 16 amino acids. Trimming removed 3 bases from V and 4 bases from J; junction bases left unmatched: 7. Per germline, CDR1 KGHDR and CDR2 SFDVKD. DNA of the CDR3: TGTGCCACCAGTGATCCGAAGCGGGGCCCCACCGGGGAGCTGTTTTTT. Amino acids: CATSDPKRGPTGELFF.

This rearrangement joins TRBV4-2 to TRBJ2-7; TRBD1 matches at 9 bases. The CDR3 has 17 residues. The ends lost 2 bases at V and 2 bases at J; junction bases unmatched: 10. The germline V gene encodes CDR1 LGHNA and CDR2 YNFKEQ. The DNA of the CDR3 is TGTGCCAGCAGCCAATTACGATCCGGGACAGGGACCTACGAGCAGTACTTC. Its translation: CASSQLRSGTGTYEQYF.

Only a few counts were recorded for this clonotype. This chain connects TRBV12-3 or TRBV12-4 to TRBJ1-4; no firm D call. V lost 5 bases and J lost 0, with 10 bases in between. The CDR3 length is 15 residues. The CDR3 protein is CASSNMKATNEKLFF. The DNA of the CDR3 is TGTGCCAGCAGTAACATGAAAGCAACTAATGAAAAACTGTTTTTT.

Ten or more counts support this clonotype. The J gene is TRBJ2-5, the V gene TRBV6-2 or TRBV6-3, with TRBD2 matching over 14 bases. The V and J ends lost 2 bases and 2 bases, in that order; junction bases with no gene match: 7. This CDR3 spans 18 amino acids. Germline CDR1 reads MNHEY; CDR2 reads SVGEGT. CDR3 nucleotides: TGTGCCAGCAGTTACCCTCCCCGGACTAGCGGGAGGCAAGAGACCCAGTACTTC. Amino acid sequence: CASSYPPRTSGRQETQYF.

This clonotype was counted between two and nine times. V usage is TRBV20-1 and J usage is TRBJ1-5; TRBD1 is a possible D gene (5 bases). CDR1 is DFQATT and CDR2 is SNEGSKA in the germline V gene (reference sequence). The CDR3 runs to 16 residues. Trimming cost V 1 base and J 2 bases, with 15 bases left between them. The CDR3 reads CSARAGGAVGNQPQHF. Written as DNA, the CDR3 is TGCAGTGCTAGAGCGGGAGGGGCGGTAGGCAATCAGCCCCAGCATTTT.

The rearrangement links TRBV5-1 to TRBJ2-5; TRBD2 aligns across 10 bases. The CDR3 has 18 amino acids. Per germline, CDR1 SGHRS and CDR2 YFSETQ. V lost 0 bases, J lost 5 bases, and 13 bases stayed unmatched. DNA for the CDR3: TGCGCCAGCAGCTTGGCTCTAGCGGGAGTAGGGGGCGAGGAGACCCAGTACTTC. Translated: CASSLALAGVGGEETQYF.

This clonotype was detected many times. The chain employs TRBV20-1 and TRBJ1-5, with TRBD1 as a possible D gene (5 bases). The CDR3 totals 15 residues. Germline V lookup: CDR1 DFQATT, CDR2 SNEGSKA (reference sequence). Trimming removed 6 bases at V and 3 bases at J, with 18 bases between. The CDR3 spells CSAMTGTSYNQPQHF. In DNA, the CDR3 is TGCAGTGCCATGACCGGGACCTCCTACAATCAGCCCCAGCATTTT.

This clonotype turned up a few times. The chain uses TRBV7-2 and TRBJ1-2, with 7 bases aligning to TRBD1. Trimming cost V 4 bases and J 7 bases; bases outside gene matches: 15. The CDR3 is 16 amino acids. The germline gives CDR1 SGHTA, CDR2 FQGNSA. The CDR3 spells CASSSQPGTVNRGYTF. In DNA form, the CDR3 reads TGTGCCAGCAGCTCACAACCCGGGACAGTAAATCGTGGCTACACCTTC.

This clonotype was observed many times. This sequence joins TRBV11-2 and TRBJ2-1, with a weak D call TRBD1 (5 bases). The V gene's germline CDR1 is SGHAT and CDR2 FQNNGV. This CDR3 is 14 amino acids long. V dropped 1 base and J dropped 3 bases, with 7 bases sitting between them. The CDR3 DNA reads TGTGCCAGCAGCTTAGCGACAGACTACAATGAGCAGTTCTTC. Protein product: CASSLATDYNEQFF. Filled out from reference TRBV11-2 and TRBJ2-1, the complete variable domain reads EAGVAQSPRYKIIEKRQSVAFWCNPISGHATLYWYQQILGQGPKLLIQFQNNGVVDDSQLPKDRFSAERLKGVDSTLKIQPAKLEDSAVYLCASSLATDYNEQFFGPGTRLTVL.

The chain links TRBV11-2 to TRBJ2-3; possibly TRBD2 for D (7 bases). The V gene's germline CDR1 is SGHAT and CDR2 FQNNGV. The germline V and J ends were trimmed by 5 bases and 0 bases, with 21 bases remaining between them. The CDR3 contains 18 residues. This CDR3 reads CASSREGAGATSTDTQYF. The CDR3 region has the DNA TGTGCCAGCAGCCGCGAGGGCGCGGGGGCCACGAGCACAGATACGCAGTATTTT.

This chain links TRBV4-3 with TRBJ2-1; TRBD1 is a possible D gene (6 bases). V lost 0 bases to trimming and J lost 13 bases, with 19 bases between them. Germline CDR1 is LGHNA and CDR2 is YSLEER. CDR3 length: 15 amino acids. CDR3 residues: CASSQDPGPDSHQFF. The CDR3 region has the DNA TGCGCCAGCAGCCAAGATCCCGGTCCGGACAGTCATCAGTTCTTC.

The genes are TRBV11-2 and TRBJ2-3; 7 positions agree with TRBD1. V shed 1 base, J shed 4 bases, and the junction held 14 bases outside the gene matches. The CDR3 length is 18 residues. Germline V lookup: CDR1 SGHAT, CDR2 FQNNGV. For the CDR3, the DNA is TGTGCCAGCAGCTTAGTCTGGACAGGTCCTATTCAGGCAGATACGCAGTATTTT. Protein sequence: CASSLVWTGPIQADTQYF.

A few counts support this clonotype. The rearrangement uses TRBV7-6 and TRBJ2-7; D assignment may be TRBD1 or TRBD2 (5 bases each). V lost 5 bases and J 4 bases, leaving 12 bases between the germline ends. This CDR3 comprises 13 residues. CDR1 and CDR2 from the germline V gene are SGHVS and FNYEAQ. CDR3 region: CASSRWDGYEQYF. CDR3 nucleotide sequence: TGTGCCAGCAGCCGTTGGGACGGATACGAGCAGTACTTC.

The rearrangement uses TRBV20-1 and TRBJ1-2; maybe TRBD1 (6 bases). This CDR3 comprises 12 residues. Germline CDR1 is DFQATT and CDR2 is SNEGSKA (reference sequence). Trimming took 7 bases from V and 3 from J, leaving 12 bases between them. The CDR3 here is CSVRRTDYGYTF. Here the CDR3 DNA reads TGCAGTGTCCGAAGGACAGACTATGGCTACACCTTC.